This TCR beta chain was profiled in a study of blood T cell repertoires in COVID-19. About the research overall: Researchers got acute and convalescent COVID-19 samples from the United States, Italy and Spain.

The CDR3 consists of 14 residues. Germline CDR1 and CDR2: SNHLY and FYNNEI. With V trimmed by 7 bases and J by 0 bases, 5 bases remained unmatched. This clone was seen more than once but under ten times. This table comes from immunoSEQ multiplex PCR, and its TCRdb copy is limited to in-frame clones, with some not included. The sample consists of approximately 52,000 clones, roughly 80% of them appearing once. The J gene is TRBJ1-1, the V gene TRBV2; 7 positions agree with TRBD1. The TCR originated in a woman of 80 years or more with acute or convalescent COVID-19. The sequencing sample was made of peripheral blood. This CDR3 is CASTQQGMNTEAFF. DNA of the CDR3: TGTGCCAGCACCCAACAGGGGATGAACACTGAAGCTTTCTTT.